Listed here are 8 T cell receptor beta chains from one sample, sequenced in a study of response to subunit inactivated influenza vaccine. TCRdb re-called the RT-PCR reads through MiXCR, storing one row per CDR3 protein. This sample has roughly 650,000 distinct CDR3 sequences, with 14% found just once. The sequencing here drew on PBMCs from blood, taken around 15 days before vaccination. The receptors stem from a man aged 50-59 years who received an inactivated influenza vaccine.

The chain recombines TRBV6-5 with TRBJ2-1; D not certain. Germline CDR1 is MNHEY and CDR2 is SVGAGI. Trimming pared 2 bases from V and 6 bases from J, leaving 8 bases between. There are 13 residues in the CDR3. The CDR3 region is CASSYRSLNEQFF. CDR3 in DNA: TGTGCCAGCAGTTACCGCTCTCTCAATGAGCAGTTCTTC.

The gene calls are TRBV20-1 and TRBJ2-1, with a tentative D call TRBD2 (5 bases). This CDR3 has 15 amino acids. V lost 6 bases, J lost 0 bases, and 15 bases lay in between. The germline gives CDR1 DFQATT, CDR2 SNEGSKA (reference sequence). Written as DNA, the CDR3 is TGCAGTGCGGCAAAACTAGAGTTCTCCTACAATGAGCAGTTCTTC. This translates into CSAAKLEFSYNEQFF.

In DNA, the CDR3 is TGCAGTGCTAGCCCCCGGACAGGGAAGCTCTACGAGCAGTACTTC. Amino acid sequence: CSASPRTGKLYEQYF. This rearrangement joins TRBV20-1 to TRBJ2-7, with 8 nucleotides matching TRBD1. With V trimmed by 3 bases and J by 3 bases, 10 bases remained unmatched. The CDR3 is 15 amino acids. Germline V gives CDR1 DFQATT, CDR2 SNEGSKA (reference sequence).

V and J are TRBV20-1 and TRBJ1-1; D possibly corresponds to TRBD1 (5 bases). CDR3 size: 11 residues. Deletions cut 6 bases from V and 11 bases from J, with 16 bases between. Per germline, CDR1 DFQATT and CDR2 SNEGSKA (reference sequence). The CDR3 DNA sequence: TGCAGTGCCCTCGGGGGTCTCGGGGCTTTCTTT. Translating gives CSALGGLGAFF.

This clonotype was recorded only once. The DNA for the CDR3 is TGCGCCAGCAGCCGTATCGCAGGGACACATCGATCTGGGGCCAACGTCCTGACTTTC. Amino acid sequence: CASSRIAGTHRSGANVLTF. This chain uses TRBV5-1 with TRBJ2-6, with TRBD1 as a possible D gene (6 bases). Germline V lookup: CDR1 SGHRS, CDR2 YFSETQ. This CDR3 has 19 amino acids. Trimming removed 4 bases at V and 1 base at J, with 21 bases between.

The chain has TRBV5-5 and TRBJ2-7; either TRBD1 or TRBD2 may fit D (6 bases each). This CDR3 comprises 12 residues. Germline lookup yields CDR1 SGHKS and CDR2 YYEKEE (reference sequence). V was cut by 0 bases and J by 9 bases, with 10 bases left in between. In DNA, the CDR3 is TGTGCCAGCAGCTTGGTAGGGGGAGGGCAGTACTTC. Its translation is CASSLVGGGQYF. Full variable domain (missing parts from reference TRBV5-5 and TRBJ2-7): DAGVTQSPTHLIKTRGQQVTLRCSPISGHKSVSWYQQVLGQGPQFIFQYYEKEERGRGNFPDRFSARQFPNYSSELNVNALLLGDSALYLCASSLVGGGQYFGPGTRLTVT.

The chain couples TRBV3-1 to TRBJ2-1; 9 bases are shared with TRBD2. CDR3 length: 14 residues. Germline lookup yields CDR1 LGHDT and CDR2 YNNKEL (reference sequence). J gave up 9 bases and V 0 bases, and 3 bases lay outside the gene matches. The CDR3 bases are TGTGCCAGCAGCCAAGAGGCTAGCGGGGCTGAGCAGTTCTTC. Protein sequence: CASSQEASGAEQFF.

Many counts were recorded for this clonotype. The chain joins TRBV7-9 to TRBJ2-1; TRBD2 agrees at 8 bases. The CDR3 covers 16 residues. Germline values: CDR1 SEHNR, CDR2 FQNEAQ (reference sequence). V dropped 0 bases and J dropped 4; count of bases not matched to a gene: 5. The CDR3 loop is CASSLAAAGAYNEQFF. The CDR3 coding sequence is TGTGCCAGCAGCTTAGCGGCAGCGGGGGCTTACAATGAGCAGTTCTTC.